This TCR beta chain was sequenced during a study of blood T cell repertoires in COVID-19. The protocol was immunoSEQ multiplex PCR, while the TCRdb copy is restricted to in-frame clones and leaves out a portion. Of about 130,000 clones listed, less than 90% were seen once; the top ten hold roughly 18%. The receptor was isolated from a man aged 25-40 years who had recovered from COVID-19. Sequenced sample: PBMCs or T cells enriched from blood (not recorded which).

The CDR3 nucleotides read TGCGCCAGCGGGCCCCGGGTAGCGCAAGAGACCCAGTACTTC. Translated, it gives CASGPRVAQETQYF. V gene TRBV5-1 combines with J gene TRBJ2-5; a possible D gene is TRBD2 (5 bases). Per germline, CDR1 SGHRS and CDR2 YFSETQ. The V end was cut by 7 bases, the J end by 2 bases, with 15 bases between. This CDR3 is 14 amino acids long.